Below are 19 T cell receptor beta chains sequenced from a single sample in a study of T cell responses to AZD1222 COVID-19 vaccine. Here immunoSEQ multiplex PCR was the method, and the copy in TCRdb shows in-frame clones only, minus some. Of around 130,000 clones in the sample, over 75% were seen once. The sequenced sample was peripheral blood, obtained on day 0 of AZD1222 vaccination. These receptors were taken from an adult in good health.

The chain employs TRBV5-4 and TRBJ2-3; 11 bases line up with TRBD2. Germline V gene lookup returns CDR1 SGHNT and CDR2 YYREEE (reference sequence). The CDR3 is 18 amino acids. J was trimmed by 1 base and V by 4 bases; bases with no gene match: 11. Written as DNA, the CDR3 is TGTGCCAGCAGCCTTGACTTACTAGCGGGAGATGGCACAGATACGCAGTATTTT. Its translation is CASSLDLLAGDGTDTQYF.

The chain employs TRBV7-8 and TRBJ2-7, with 13 nucleotides matching TRBD2. From germline, CDR1 is SGHVS and CDR2 FQNEAQ. CDR3 length: 15 residues. J lost 2 bases, V lost 6 bases, and 4 bases had no gene match. CDR3 nucleotide sequence: TGTGCCAGCAGACGGACTAGCGGGGGAACCTACGAGCAGTACTTC. Amino acid sequence: CASRRTSGGTYEQYF.

The chain has TRBV18 and TRBJ2-7; no definite D call. This CDR3 is built from 13 residues. V dropped 5 bases and J dropped 4 bases, with 12 bases sitting between them. CDR1 is KGHSH, CDR2 LQKENI, per germline. The CDR3 nucleotides are TGTGCCAGCTCATCCCAACTTGAATACGAGCAGTACTTC. Amino acid sequence: CASSSQLEYEQYF.

This chain links TRBV6-6 with TRBJ2-1; no definite D call. V was clipped by 7 bases and J by 0 bases, with 16 bases between them. Per germline, CDR1 MNHNY and CDR2 SVGAGI (reference sequence). This CDR3 has 16 residues. DNA for the CDR3: TGTGCCAGCAAAAGACCGCGCAGCGACTCCTACAATGAGCAGTTCTTC. Its protein is CASKRPRSDSYNEQFF.

This clone turned up a few times. The V call is TRBV7-8, the J call TRBJ1-6; D uncertain. CDR1 and CDR2 from the germline V gene are SGHVS and FQNEAQ. V lost 8 bases, J lost 0 bases, and 17 bases lay in between. The CDR3 is 17 residues long. CDR3 amino acids: CASGSGHLPSYNSPLHF. Written as DNA, the CDR3 is TGTGCCAGCGGGTCCGGGCACCTACCCTCCTATAATTCACCCCTCCACTTT. The whole variable domain, filled in from reference TRBV7-8 and TRBJ1-6, reads GAGVSQSPRYKVAKRGQDVALRCDPISGHVSLFWYQQALGQGPEFLTYFQNEAQLDKSGLPSDRFFAERPEGSVSTLKIQRTQQEDSAVYLCASGSGHLPSYNSPLHFGNGTRLTVT.

The rearrangement links TRBV2 to TRBJ1-5; D ambiguous. The CDR3 is 14 residues long. Per germline, CDR1 SNHLY and CDR2 FYNNEI. V gave up 4 bases and J gave up 1 base, with 8 bases separating them. The CDR3: CASSGWLSNQPQHF. CDR3 coding DNA: TGTGCCAGCAGTGGGTGGCTGAGCAATCAGCCCCAGCATTTT.

This clone was seen only once. The chain employs TRBV30 and TRBJ1-6, with 8 nucleotides matching TRBD1. The CDR3 length is 12 residues. Germline CDR1 reads GTSNPN; CDR2 reads SVGIG (reference sequence). Trimming cost V 8 bases and J 7 bases; bases outside gene matches: 4. CDR3 sequence reads: CAGQGLNSPLHF. CDR3 DNA: TGTGCCGGACAGGGTCTGAATTCACCCCTCCACTTT.

The table lists this clone with a few counts. The chain is built from TRBV6-5 and TRBJ1-5, with D unclear. Germline V lookup: CDR1 MNHEY, CDR2 SVGAGI. CDR3 length equals 13 residues. V was pared by 8 bases and J by 4 bases, with 12 bases between. CDR3 nucleotides: TGTGCCAGCCGACCGTGGGTAAATCAGCCCCAGCATTTT. Protein product: CASRPWVNQPQHF.

The chain recombines TRBV6-1 with TRBJ1-2; D perhaps matches TRBD1 (5 bases). V dropped 0 bases and J dropped 7 bases, with 12 bases sitting between them. This CDR3 comprises 14 residues. Germline CDR1 MNHNS, CDR2 SASEGT. The CDR3 DNA reads TGTGCCAGCAGTGAAGCGAGAGGGGTGGGTGGCTACACCTTC. Residues: CASSEARGVGGYTF.

The rearrangement joins TRBV19 to TRBJ1-2, with no clear D. Germline CDR1 reads LNHDA; CDR2 reads SQIVND (reference sequence). This CDR3 region has 14 residues. The V and J ends lost 3 bases and 3 bases respectively, with 11 bases between them. CDR3 sequence (DNA): TGTGCCAGTAGTATTTCTCTATGGGACTATGGCTACACCTTC. Translation gives CASSISLWDYGYTF.

CDR3 region: CAWSVIGGSTEAFF. CDR3 nucleotide sequence: TGTGCCTGGAGTGTAATAGGGGGTAGCACTGAAGCTTTCTTT. The chain links TRBV30 to TRBJ1-1; possible D gene TRBD1, 6 bases. This CDR3 is 14 amino acids long. V was clipped by 0 bases and J by 4 bases, with 12 bases between them. The germline gives CDR1 GTSNPN, CDR2 SVGIG (reference sequence).

This clone was picked up one time. The rearrangement links TRBV4-1 to TRBJ2-7; the D is unclear. Trimming pared 1 base from V and 2 bases from J, leaving 12 bases between. The germline CDR1 and CDR2 sequences are MGHRA and YSYEKL. This CDR3 has 15 amino acids. The CDR3 is CASSQAPQPTYEQYF. The CDR3 nucleotides are TGCGCCAGCAGCCAAGCCCCCCAGCCGACCTACGAGCAGTACTTC.

The chain combines TRBV10-1 with TRBJ1-2, with D unresolved. The CDR3 runs to 12 residues. Germline lookup yields CDR1 WNHNN and CDR2 SYGVQD (reference sequence). The ends were cut back, 0 bases at V and 4 bases at J, with 3 bases in the middle. In nucleotides, the CDR3 is TGCGCCAGCAGTGAGTCCACCTATGGCTACACCTTC. It encodes CASSESTYGYTF.

The chain recombines TRBV27 with TRBJ2-7; D unclear. Germline V gives CDR1 MNHEY, CDR2 SMNVEV (reference sequence). The CDR3 spans 14 residues. The V end was cut by 0 bases, the J end by 5 bases, with 11 bases between. CDR3 loop: CASSLSSLNHEQYF. For the CDR3, the DNA is TGTGCCAGCAGTTTATCCTCACTTAATCACGAGCAGTACTTC.

The V gene is TRBV15, the J gene TRBJ2-7; D remains ambiguous. The CDR3 is 14 residues long. Trimming left V 0 bases short and J 4 bases short, with 10 bases between. Looked up from germline, CDR1 is LNHNV and CDR2 is YYDKDF (reference sequence). CDR3 DNA sequence: TGTGCCACCAGCAGAGAGAACGGCCTTTACGAGCAGTACTTC. It yields the protein CATSRENGLYEQYF.

The V and J genes are TRBV15 and TRBJ1-2; D remains ambiguous. CDR3 size: 13 residues. V lost 8 bases to trimming and J lost 0 bases, with 10 bases between them. Per germline, CDR1 LNHNV and CDR2 YYDKDF (reference sequence). The CDR3 nucleotides read TGTGCCACCTCCGGGTCCTCTAACTATGGCTACACCTTC. Encoded protein: CATSGSSNYGYTF.

To note about this clone: Other DNA sequences in this sample translate to the same CDR3. This sequence joins TRBV18 and TRBJ1-1; 8 positions match TRBD1. Unmatched junction bases numbered 4, after V lost 6 bases and J lost 1 base. Germline V lookup: CDR1 KGHSH, CDR2 LQKENI. The CDR3 totals 14 residues. The CDR3 nucleotides read TGTGCCAGCTCGCCCCAGGGGGCGAACACTGAAGCTTTCTTT. It encodes CASSPQGANTEAFF. Full variable domain (missing parts from reference TRBV18 and TRBJ1-1): NAGVMQNPRHLVRRRGQEARLRCSPMKGHSHVYWYRQLPEEGLKFMVYLQKENIIDESGMPKERFSAEFPKEGPSILRIQQVVRGDSAAYFCASSPQGANTEAFFGQGTRLTVV.

The chain employs TRBV24-1 and TRBJ2-5; D unresolved. Germline V lookup: CDR1 KGHDR, CDR2 SFDVKD. The ends were cut back, 0 bases at V and 2 bases at J, with 3 bases in the middle. CDR3 size: 13 residues. CDR3 sequence reads: CATSDLEQETQYF. CDR3 nucleotide sequence: TGTGCCACCAGTGATTTGGAGCAAGAGACCCAGTACTTC.

V gene TRBV18 combines with J gene TRBJ1-5; the D gene is possibly TRBD1 (5 bases). With 2 bases removed from V and 4 bases from J, the gap between germline ends came to 9 bases. Germline lookup yields CDR1 KGHSH and CDR2 LQKENI. The CDR3 is 14 amino acids. The DNA of the CDR3 is TGTGCCAGCTCACCAGGGGCGGGGAATCAGCCCCAGCATTTT. This translates into CASSPGAGNQPQHF.